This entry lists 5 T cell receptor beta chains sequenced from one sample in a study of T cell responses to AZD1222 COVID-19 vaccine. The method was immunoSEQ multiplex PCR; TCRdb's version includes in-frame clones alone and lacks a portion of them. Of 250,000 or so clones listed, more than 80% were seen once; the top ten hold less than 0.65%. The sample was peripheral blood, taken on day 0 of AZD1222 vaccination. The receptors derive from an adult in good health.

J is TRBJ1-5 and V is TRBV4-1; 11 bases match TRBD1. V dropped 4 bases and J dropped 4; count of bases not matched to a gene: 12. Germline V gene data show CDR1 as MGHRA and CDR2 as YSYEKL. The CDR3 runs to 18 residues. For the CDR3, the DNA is TGCGCCAGCAGCCTAGTCCCGGGACAGGGGGGGAAAAATCAGCCCCAGCATTTT. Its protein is CASSLVPGQGGKNQPQHF.

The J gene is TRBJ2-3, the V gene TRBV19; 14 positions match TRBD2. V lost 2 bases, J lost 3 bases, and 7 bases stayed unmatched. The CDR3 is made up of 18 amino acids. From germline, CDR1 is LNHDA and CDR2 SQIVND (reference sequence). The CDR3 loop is CASSISPWTSGRTDTQYF. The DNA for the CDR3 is TGTGCCAGTAGTATATCCCCCTGGACTAGCGGGAGGACAGATACGCAGTATTTT. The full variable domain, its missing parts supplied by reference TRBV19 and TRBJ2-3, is DGGITQSPKYLFRKEGQNVTLSCEQNLNHDAMYWYRQDPGQGLRLIYYSQIVNDFQKGDIAEGYSVSREKKESFPLTVTSAQKNPTAFYLCASSISPWTSGRTDTQYFGPGTRLTVL.

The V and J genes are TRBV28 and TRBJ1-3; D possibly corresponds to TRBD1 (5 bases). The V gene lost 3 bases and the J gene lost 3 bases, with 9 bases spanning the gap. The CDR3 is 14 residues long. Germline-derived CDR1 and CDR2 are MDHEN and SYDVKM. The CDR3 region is CASSLSGYGNTIYF. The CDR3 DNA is TGTGCCAGCAGTTTGTCAGGGTATGGAAACACCATATATTTT. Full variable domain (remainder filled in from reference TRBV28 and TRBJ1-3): DVKVTQSSRYLVKRTGEKVFLECVQDMDHENMFWYRQDPGLGLRLIYFSYDVKMKEKGDIPEGYSVSREKKERFSLILESASTNQTSMYLCASSLSGYGNTIYFGEGSWLTVV.

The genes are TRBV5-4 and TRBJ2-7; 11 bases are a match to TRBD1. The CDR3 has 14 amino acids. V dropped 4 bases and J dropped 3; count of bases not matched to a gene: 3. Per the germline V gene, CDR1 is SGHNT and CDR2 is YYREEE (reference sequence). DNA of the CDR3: TGTGCCAGCAGCCCCGGGACAGGGGGCTACGAGCAGTACTTC. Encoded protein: CASSPGTGGYEQYF.

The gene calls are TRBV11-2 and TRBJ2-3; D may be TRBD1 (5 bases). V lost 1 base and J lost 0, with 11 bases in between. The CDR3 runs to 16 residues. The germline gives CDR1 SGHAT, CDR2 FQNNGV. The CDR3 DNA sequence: TGTGCCAGCAGCTTAGCAGTGGGGCCTAGCACAGATACGCAGTATTTT. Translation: CASSLAVGPSTDTQYF.